This is a list of T cell receptor beta chains from one sample in a study of blood T cell repertoires in COVID-19. Produced via immunoSEQ multiplex PCR; TCRdb's table is partial and in-frame only. The table includes under 95,000 clones, around 87% detected once. The sequencing input was peripheral blood. The receptors derive from a human donor with acute or convalescent COVID-19. The donor label of this sample is uncertain. CDR3s include the opening cysteine and the closing phenylalanine or tryptophan. The order of the fields is J gene, D gene, clone size, V gene, CDR3 DNA, CDR3 protein. D genes are given only for firm matches. Rows give clone size only sometimes, using once, few, many, or a class for an expanded clone.

j_gene: TRBJ2-7; d_gene: TRBD2; abundance: once; v_gene: TRBV5-4; CDR3nt: TGTGCCAGCAGCCCGGTTGGGGGGACTATCTACGAGCAGTACTTC; CDR3aa: CASSPVGGTIYEQYF
j_gene: TRBJ2-2; d_gene: NA; abundance: once; v_gene: TRBV3-1/TRBV3-2; CDR3nt: TGTGCCAGCAGCCAATCGGGAATTAGAACCGGGGAGCTGTTTTTT; CDR3aa: CASSQSGIRTGELFF
j_gene: TRBJ2-7; d_gene: TRBD1; abundance: NA; v_gene: TRBV11-1; CDR3nt: TGTGCCAGCAGCTCCCGACAGGGGGCATACGAGCAGTACTTC; CDR3aa: CASSSRQGAYEQYF
j_gene: TRBJ1-1; d_gene: TRBD1; abundance: NA; v_gene: TRBV7-2; CDR3nt: TGTGCCAGCAGCTTCGGGACAGCGAACACTGAAGCTTTCTTT; CDR3aa: CASSFGTANTEAFF
j_gene: TRBJ1-5; d_gene: NA; abundance: few; v_gene: TRBV5-8; CDR3nt: TGTGCCAGCAGCTTCATAGTTTCCAATCAGCCCCAGCATTTT; CDR3aa: CASSFIVSNQPQHF
j_gene: TRBJ1-2; d_gene: NA; abundance: NA; v_gene: TRBV5-4; CDR3nt: TGTGCCAGCAGCTTGGACCTGGGGGGGTCCGGCTACACCTTC; CDR3aa: CASSLDLGGSGYTF
j_gene: TRBJ2-3; d_gene: NA; abundance: NA; v_gene: TRBV5-8; CDR3nt: TGTGCCAGCAGGGTCCGGGGGGCATTGGCAGATACGCAGTATTTT; CDR3aa: CASRVRGALADTQYF
j_gene: TRBJ2-5; d_gene: NA; abundance: NA; v_gene: TRBV7-2; CDR3nt: TGTGCCAGCAGCTTGGGTAGCACCCGTCGAGAGACCCAGTACTTC; CDR3aa: CASSLGSTRRETQYF
j_gene: TRBJ2-7; d_gene: NA; abundance: NA; v_gene: TRBV5-1; CDR3nt: TGCGCCAGCAGCCTAGGGGGACGACCGCGGGACGAGCAGTACTTC; CDR3aa: CASSLGGRPRDEQYF
j_gene: TRBJ2-5; d_gene: NA; abundance: NA; v_gene: TRBV21-1; CDR3nt: TGTGCCAGCAGCGGACCGGGACTAGAGATTGAGACCCAGTACTTC; CDR3aa: CASSGPGLEIETQYF
j_gene: TRBJ1-2; d_gene: NA; abundance: NA; v_gene: TRBV7-9; CDR3nt: TGTGCCAGCAGCTTAGCGGCAGGGATGGACTATGGCTACACCTTC; CDR3aa: CASSLAAGMDYGYTF